The clone carrying this T cell receptor (beta chain) was found many times. TCR beta CDR3 regions were amplified from RNA transcripts. Primed by the HTBI set, a first-round RT-PCR was run on the TCR CDR3. From the multiplex PCR reads, TCRdb called clonotypes with MiXCR, one entry per CDR3 protein. The sample has 250,000 to 350,000 distinct CDR3 sequences; 17% are singletons. Germline values: CDR1 MDHEN, CDR2 SYDVKM. V was pared by 6 bases and J by 1 base, with 17 bases between. The CDR3 contains 16 residues. The data derive from a study of T cells in Graves' hyperthyroidism and ophthalmopathy. The receptor's source is a woman in her sixties or seventies with Graves' ophthalmopathy. Input material: blood. This chain joins TRBV28 and TRBJ2-3; weak D call: TRBD1 (5 bases). The DNA for the CDR3 is TGTGCCAGCAGCCACCAGGGAAGTGGCGGCACAGATACGCAGTATTTT. Translating it yields CASSHQGSGGTDTQYF.